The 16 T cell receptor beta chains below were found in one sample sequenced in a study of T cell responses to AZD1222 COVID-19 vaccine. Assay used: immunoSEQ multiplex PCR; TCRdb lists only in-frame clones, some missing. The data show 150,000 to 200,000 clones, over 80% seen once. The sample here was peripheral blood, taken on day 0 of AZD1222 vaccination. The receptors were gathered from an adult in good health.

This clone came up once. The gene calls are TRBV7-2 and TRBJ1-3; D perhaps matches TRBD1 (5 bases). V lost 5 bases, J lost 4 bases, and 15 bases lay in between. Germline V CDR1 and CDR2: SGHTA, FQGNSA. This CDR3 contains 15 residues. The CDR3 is CASSAYQGYGNTIYF. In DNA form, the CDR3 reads TGTGCCAGCAGCGCGTACCAGGGATACGGAAACACCATATATTTT.

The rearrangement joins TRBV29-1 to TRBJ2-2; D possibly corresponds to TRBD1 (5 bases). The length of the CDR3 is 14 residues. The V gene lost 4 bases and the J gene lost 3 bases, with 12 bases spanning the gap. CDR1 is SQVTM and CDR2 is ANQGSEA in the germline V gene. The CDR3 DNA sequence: TGCAGCGTTGCTCAGGGATGGGACACCGGGGAGCTGTTTTTT. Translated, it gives CSVAQGWDTGELFF.

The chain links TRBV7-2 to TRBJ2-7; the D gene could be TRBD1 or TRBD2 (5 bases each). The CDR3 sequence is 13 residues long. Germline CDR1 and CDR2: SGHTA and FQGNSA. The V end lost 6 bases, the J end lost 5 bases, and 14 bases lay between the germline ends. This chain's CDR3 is CASSPGRVNEQYF. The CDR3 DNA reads TGTGCCAGCAGTCCGGGACGGGTGAACGAGCAGTACTTC.

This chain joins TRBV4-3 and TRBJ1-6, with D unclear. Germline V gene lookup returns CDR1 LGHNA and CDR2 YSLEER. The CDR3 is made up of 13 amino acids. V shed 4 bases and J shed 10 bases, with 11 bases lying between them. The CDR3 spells CASSRKEGSPLHF. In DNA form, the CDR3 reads TGCGCCAGCAGCCGAAAGGAAGGCTCACCCCTCCACTTT.

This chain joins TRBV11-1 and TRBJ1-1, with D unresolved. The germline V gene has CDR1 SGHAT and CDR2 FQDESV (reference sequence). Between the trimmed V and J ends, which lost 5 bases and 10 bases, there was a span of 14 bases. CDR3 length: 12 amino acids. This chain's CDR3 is CASSVHSSGAFF. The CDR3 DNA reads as TGTGCCAGCAGCGTCCACAGCAGCGGAGCTTTCTTT.

The CDR3 loop is CSARTGGMNTEAFF. The CDR3 DNA reads TGCAGCGCTCGGACAGGAGGGATGAACACTGAAGCTTTCTTT. The J gene is TRBJ1-1, the V gene TRBV29-1, with 7 bases lining up with TRBD1. The germline V gene encodes CDR1 SQVTM and CDR2 ANQGSEA. Losses at the gene ends were 7 bases for V and 0 bases for J; bases not matched to a gene: 8. CDR3 size: 14 residues.

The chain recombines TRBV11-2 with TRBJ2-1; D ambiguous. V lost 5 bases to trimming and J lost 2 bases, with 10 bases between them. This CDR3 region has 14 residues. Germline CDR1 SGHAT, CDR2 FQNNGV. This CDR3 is CASSIRRTYNEQFF. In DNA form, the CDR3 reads TGTGCCAGCAGCATCCGACGGACCTACAATGAGCAGTTCTTC. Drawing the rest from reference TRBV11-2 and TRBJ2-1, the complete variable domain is EAGVAQSPRYKIIEKRQSVAFWCNPISGHATLYWYQQILGQGPKLLIQFQNNGVVDDSQLPKDRFSAERLKGVDSTLKIQPAKLEDSAVYLCASSIRRTYNEQFFGPGTRLTVL.

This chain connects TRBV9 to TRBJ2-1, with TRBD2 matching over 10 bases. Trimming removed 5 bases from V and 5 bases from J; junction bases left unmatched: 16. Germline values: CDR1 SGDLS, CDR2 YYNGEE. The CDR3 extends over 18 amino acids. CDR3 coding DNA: TGTGCCAGCAGTACGAAAGCGGGAGGGCCGGGGACAAACAATGAGCAGTTCTTC. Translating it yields CASSTKAGGPGTNNEQFF.

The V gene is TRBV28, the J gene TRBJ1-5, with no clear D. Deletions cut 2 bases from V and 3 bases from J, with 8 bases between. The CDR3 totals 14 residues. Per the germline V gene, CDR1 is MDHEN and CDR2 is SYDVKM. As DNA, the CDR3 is TGTGCCAGCAGTTTAATCGGCTCCAATCAGCCCCAGCATTTT. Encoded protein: CASSLIGSNQPQHF.

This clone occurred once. This chain's CDR3 is CASSEARGEKDTGELFF. The CDR3 DNA reads TGTGCCAGCAGTGAAGCGAGGGGGGAGAAGGACACCGGGGAGCTGTTTTTT. V usage is TRBV2 and J usage is TRBJ2-2; D is perhaps TRBD1 or TRBD2 (6 bases each). From germline, CDR1 is SNHLY and CDR2 FYNNEI. This CDR3 is built from 17 residues. Trimming stripped 0 bases from V and 3 bases from J, with 14 bases between.

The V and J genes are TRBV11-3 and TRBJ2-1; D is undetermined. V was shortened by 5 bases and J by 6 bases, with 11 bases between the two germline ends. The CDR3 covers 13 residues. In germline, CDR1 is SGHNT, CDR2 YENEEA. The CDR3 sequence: CASSRNSINEQFF. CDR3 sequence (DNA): TGTGCCAGCAGCCGCAACAGTATCAATGAGCAGTTCTTC.

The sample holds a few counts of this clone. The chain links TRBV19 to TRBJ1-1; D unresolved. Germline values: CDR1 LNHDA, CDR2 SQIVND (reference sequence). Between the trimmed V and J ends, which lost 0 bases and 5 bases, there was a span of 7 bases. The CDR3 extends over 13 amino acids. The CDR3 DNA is TGTGCCAGTAGTATAGAGGAGGGAACTGAAGCTTTCTTT. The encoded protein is CASSIEEGTEAFF. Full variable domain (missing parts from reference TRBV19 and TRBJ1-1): DGGITQSPKYLFRKEGQNVTLSCEQNLNHDAMYWYRQDPGQGLRLIYYSQIVNDFQKGDIAEGYSVSREKKESFPLTVTSAQKNPTAFYLCASSIEEGTEAFFGQGTRLTVV.

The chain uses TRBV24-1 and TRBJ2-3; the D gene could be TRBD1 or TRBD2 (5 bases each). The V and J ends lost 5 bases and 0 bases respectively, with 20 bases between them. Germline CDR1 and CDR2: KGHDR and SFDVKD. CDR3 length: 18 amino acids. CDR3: CATSALGLGDRSTDTQYF. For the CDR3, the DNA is TGTGCCACCAGTGCCTTAGGGCTTGGGGACCGCAGCACAGATACGCAGTATTTT.

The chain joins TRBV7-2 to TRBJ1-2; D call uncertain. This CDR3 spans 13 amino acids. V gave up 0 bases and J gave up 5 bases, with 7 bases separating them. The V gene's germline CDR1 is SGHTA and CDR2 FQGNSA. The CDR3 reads CASSLALSYGYTF. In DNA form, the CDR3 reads TGTGCCAGCAGCTTAGCACTTTCGTATGGCTACACCTTC. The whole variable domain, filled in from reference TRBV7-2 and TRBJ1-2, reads GAGVSQSPSNKVTEKGKDVELRCDPISGHTALYWYRQSLGQGLEFLIYFQGNSAPDKSGLPSDRFSAERTGGSVSTLTIQRTQQEDSAVYLCASSLALSYGYTFGSGTRLTVV.

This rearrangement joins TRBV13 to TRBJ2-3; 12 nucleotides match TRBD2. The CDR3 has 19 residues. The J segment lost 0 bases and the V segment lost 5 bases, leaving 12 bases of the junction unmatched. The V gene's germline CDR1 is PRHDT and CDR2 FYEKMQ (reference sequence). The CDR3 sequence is CASSRATSGGRSSTDTQYF. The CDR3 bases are TGTGCCAGCAGCCGAGCGACTAGCGGGGGAAGAAGTAGCACAGATACGCAGTATTTT.

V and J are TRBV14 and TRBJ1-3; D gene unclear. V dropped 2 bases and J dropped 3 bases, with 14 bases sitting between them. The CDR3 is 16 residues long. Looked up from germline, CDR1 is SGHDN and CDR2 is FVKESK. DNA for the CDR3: TGTGCCAGCAGCCAACTTTGGAGAGGACTTGGAAACACCATATATTTT. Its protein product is CASSQLWRGLGNTIYF.